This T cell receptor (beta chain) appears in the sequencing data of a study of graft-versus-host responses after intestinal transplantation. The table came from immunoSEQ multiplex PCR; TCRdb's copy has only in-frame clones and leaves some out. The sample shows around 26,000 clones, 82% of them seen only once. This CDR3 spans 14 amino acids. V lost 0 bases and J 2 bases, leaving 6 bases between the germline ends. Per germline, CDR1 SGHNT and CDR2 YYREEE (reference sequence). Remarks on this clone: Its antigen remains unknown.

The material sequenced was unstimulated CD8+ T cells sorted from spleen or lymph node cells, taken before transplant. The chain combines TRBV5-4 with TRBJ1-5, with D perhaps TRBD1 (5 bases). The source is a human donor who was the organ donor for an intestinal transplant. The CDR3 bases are TGTGCCAGCAGCTTGGGAGGGGGCAATCAGCCCCAGCATTTT. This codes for CASSLGGGNQPQHF.